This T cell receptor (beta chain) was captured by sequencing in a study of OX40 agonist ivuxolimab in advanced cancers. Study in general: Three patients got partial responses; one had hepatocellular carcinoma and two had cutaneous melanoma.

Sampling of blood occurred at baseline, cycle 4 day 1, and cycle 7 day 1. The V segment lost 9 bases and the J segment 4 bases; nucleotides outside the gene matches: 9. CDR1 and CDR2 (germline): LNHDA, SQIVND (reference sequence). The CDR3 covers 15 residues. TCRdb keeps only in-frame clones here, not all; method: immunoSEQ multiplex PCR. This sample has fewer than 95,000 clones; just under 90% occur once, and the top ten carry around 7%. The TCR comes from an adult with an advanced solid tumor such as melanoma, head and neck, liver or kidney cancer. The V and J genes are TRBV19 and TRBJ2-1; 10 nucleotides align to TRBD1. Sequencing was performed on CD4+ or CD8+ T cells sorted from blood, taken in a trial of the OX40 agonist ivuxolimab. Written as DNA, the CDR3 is TGTGCCAGCACGCCCGGGACAGGGGAGTACAATGAGCAGTTCTTC. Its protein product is CASTPGTGEYNEQFF. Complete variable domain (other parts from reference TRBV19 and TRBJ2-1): DGGITQSPKYLFRKEGQNVTLSCEQNLNHDAMYWYRQDPGQGLRLIYYSQIVNDFQKGDIAEGYSVSREKKESFPLTVTSAQKNPTAFYLCASTPGTGEYNEQFFGPGTRLTVL.